The TCR beta chain described here comes from a study of regulatory T cells in long-lasting Graves disease. Study conclusions and caveats: The analysis examined peripheral blood only and excluded thyroid tissue. Newly diagnosed Graves' patients exceeded persistent ones in TCR diversity.

Deletions cut 2 bases from V and 0 bases from J, with 8 bases between. The CDR3 is 15 residues long. Germline CDR1 reads SGHTA; CDR2 reads FQGTGA. Indicated time point: persistent/refractory GD, antithyroid drugs over 5 years with positive TRAb. Researchers made the TCR library from RNA that was extracted from PBMCs. Of note for this clonotype: Its antigen remains unknown.

According to the study, TCR beta libraries were built with iRepertoire HTBI primers and CDR3-region Arm-PCR. TCRdb itself ran the multiplex PCR reads through MiXCR, one entry per CDR3 protein. In the table there are about 460,000 distinct CDR3 sequences, roughly 23% of which are singletons. The specimen was peripheral blood mononuclear cells (PBMCs), collected when the disease was refractory, from a patient treated with antithyroid drugs. The chain couples TRBV7-3 to TRBJ1-5, with no clear D. This sequence was found in a female donor with Graves disease. The CDR3 reads CASSLDPASNQPQHF. The DNA of the CDR3 is TGTGCCAGCAGCTTAGATCCAGCTAGCAATCAGCCCCAGCATTTT. Variable domain in full (rest from reference TRBV7-3 and TRBJ1-5): GAGVSQTPSNKVTEKGKYVELRCDPISGHTALYWYRQSLGQGPEFLIYFQGTGAADDSGLPNDRFFAVRPEGSVSTLKIQRTERGDSAVYLCASSLDPASNQPQHFGDGTRLSIL.